What follows are 28 T cell receptor beta chains derived from one specimen sequenced in a study of post-analysis software for immune sequencing data. Study-level results: Five TRBV segments occurring more often in patients than controls included TRBV5-6, TRBV5-1 and TRBV20-1.

Unique molecular identifiers were present in the TCR beta cDNA libraries. TCRdb reprocessed the PCR reads with MiXCR, giving one entry per CDR3 protein. The data show fewer than 850,000 distinct CDR3 sequences, just under 30% seen once. Their antigens are not known. Specimen: blood. Receptors originate from a girl aged 10 to 17 with multiple sclerosis.

This chain connects TRBV20-1 to TRBJ1-2; 7 bases align to TRBD1. The germline V gene encodes CDR1 DFQATT and CDR2 SNEGSKA (reference sequence). CDR3 length: 12 amino acids. V lost 3 bases to trimming and J lost 8 bases; unmatched junction nucleotides: 6. The CDR3, as DNA: TGCAGTGCTAGGGTATTGGACAGGGGCTACACCTTC. Protein sequence: CSARVLDRGYTF.

This clonotype has a handful of counts. CDR3: CAAELAGAISSYNEQFF. CDR3 coding DNA: TGTGCCGCCGAGCTAGCGGGAGCTATCAGCTCCTACAATGAGCAGTTCTTC. J is TRBJ2-1 and V is TRBV28; 10 nucleotides match TRBD2. This CDR3 region has 17 residues. The ends lost 11 bases at V and 0 bases at J; junction bases unmatched: 13. Germline loops: CDR1 MDHEN, CDR2 SYDVKM.

The V gene is TRBV29-1, the J gene TRBJ1-2, with TRBD1 matching over 7 bases. V gave up 6 bases and J gave up 5 bases; unmatched junction bases: 6. The CDR3 covers 12 residues. Germline V gives CDR1 SQVTM, CDR2 ANQGSEA. The DNA of the CDR3 is TGCAGCGTGGGGGACAGACCATATGGCTACACCTTC. This codes for CSVGDRPYGYTF.

This chain joins TRBV20-1 and TRBJ2-1; D perhaps matches TRBD2 (7 bases). There are 14 residues in the CDR3. V lost 6 bases and J lost 6, with 18 bases in between. Germline V gene data show CDR1 as DFQATT and CDR2 as SNEGSKA (reference sequence). The CDR3 sequence is CSAEAARGGNEQFF. The DNA of the CDR3 is TGCAGTGCCGAGGCGGCTAGGGGGGGCAATGAGCAGTTCTTC.

Worth noting for this clonotype: It is unclear where the CDR3 begins or ends on the DNA, so no DNA is shown, and the CDR3 is as TCRdb lists it. This chain joins TRBV5-1 and TRBJ2-6. The CDR3 has 15 amino acids, counting both end residues. Per germline, CDR1 SGHRS and CDR2 YFSETQ. CDR3 protein: CASSLWASGANVRTF.

The table lists this clonotype with a few counts. The rearrangement joins TRBV18 to TRBJ2-1, with D unresolved. Trimming removed 6 bases from V and 5 bases from J, with 20 bases in between. The germline gives CDR1 KGHSH, CDR2 LQKENI. The CDR3 covers 16 residues. The CDR3 DNA reads TGTGCCAGCTCCCGAAGTATCGGAGTAGCCGACAATGAGCAGTTCTTC. Translation gives CASSRSIGVADNEQFF.

The chain joins TRBV20-1 to TRBJ2-1, with D perhaps matching TRBD2 (6 bases). This CDR3 spans 15 amino acids. Germline-derived CDR1 and CDR2 are DFQATT and SNEGSKA (reference sequence). The ends were cut back, 4 bases at V and 3 bases at J, with 16 bases in the middle. In DNA form, the CDR3 reads TGCAGTGCTACCTGGGTCGGGACTGGCTACAATGAGCAGTTCTTC. Amino acids: CSATWVGTGYNEQFF.

A few counts support this clonotype. This chain joins TRBV7-2 and TRBJ1-5, with a weak D call TRBD1 (6 bases). CDR3 length equals 15 residues. Looked up from germline, CDR1 is SGHTA and CDR2 is FQGNSA. V was shortened by 0 bases and J by 8 bases, with 14 bases between the two germline ends. CDR3 in amino acids: CASSLAQGPWEPQHF. CDR3 coding DNA: TGTGCCAGCAGCTTAGCACAGGGCCCATGGGAGCCCCAGCATTTT.

The chain recombines TRBV25-1 with TRBJ2-1; no reliable D call. Trimming removed 2 bases from V and 0 bases from J, with 17 bases in between. The germline CDR1 and CDR2 sequences are MGHDK and SYGVNS. The CDR3 has 18 residues. CDR3 nucleotides: TGTGCCAGCAGTGAAAACTCCCAGGTTTTCTCCTCCTACAATGAGCAGTTCTTC. Amino acids: CASSENSQVFSSYNEQFF.

This chain joins TRBV12-3 or TRBV12-4 and TRBJ2-3; 7 nucleotides line up with TRBD2. The CDR3 covers 15 residues. Trimming removed 6 bases from V and 15 bases from J; junction bases left unmatched: 21. The CDR3 sequence: CASSLGGWNADVQYF. The CDR3 nucleotides are TGTGCCAGCAGCTTGGGAGGGTGGAATGCAGATGTGCAATATTTT.

The J gene is TRBJ2-1, the V gene TRBV12-3 or TRBV12-4; TRBD1 aligns across 10 bases. The ends lost 3 bases at V and 9 bases at J; junction bases unmatched: 8. The CDR3 totals 15 residues. This CDR3 reads CASSFWGQGSGEQFF. DNA of the CDR3: TGTGCCAGCAGTTTCTGGGGACAGGGGAGCGGTGAGCAGTTCTTC.

This clonotype was picked up a small number of times. This rearrangement joins TRBV27 to TRBJ2-7; 7 nucleotides line up with TRBD1. Germline CDR1 MNHEY, CDR2 SMNVEV (reference sequence). The CDR3 contains 15 residues. Germline trimming cut 5 bases from V and 4 bases from J; bases unmatched to any gene: 11. DNA for the CDR3: TGTGCCAGCAGTCACAGGGGCCAACTCCCGTACGAGCAGTACTTC. This codes for CASSHRGQLPYEQYF.

The V gene is TRBV28, the J gene TRBJ2-7; 10 bases fit TRBD2. This CDR3 comprises 15 residues. Trimming took 2 bases from V and 7 from J; bases not matched to a gene: 8. The germline CDR1 and CDR2 sequences are MDHEN and SYDVKM. The CDR3 reads CASSLIGLAGAEQYF. CDR3 sequence (DNA): TGTGCCAGCAGTTTAATCGGGCTAGCGGGAGCAGAGCAGTACTTC.

This rearrangement joins TRBV29-1 to TRBJ1-1, with D maybe TRBD1 (6 bases). Germline V lookup: CDR1 SQVTM, CDR2 ANQGSEA. This CDR3 contains 12 residues. V was trimmed by 6 bases and J by 4 bases, leaving 12 bases between them. The CDR3 is CSVTGTTTEAFF. As DNA, the CDR3 is TGCAGCGTAACCGGGACAACCACTGAAGCTTTCTTT.

This clonotype was counted many times. The junction differs from germline at one of its ends, possibly a read error. V and J are TRBV4-1 and TRBJ1-1; D is unresolved. CDR1 MGHRA and CDR2 YSYEKL come from the germline V gene. The CDR3 is made up of 13 amino acids. CDR3 amino acids: CASSQVGNTEAFF. In DNA, the CDR3 is TGTGCCAGCAGCCAAGTGGGGAACACTGAAGCTTTCTTT.

This rearrangement joins TRBV5-6 to TRBJ1-5, with TRBD1 matching over 8 bases. CDR3 length equals 16 residues. Germline V gene data show CDR1 as SGHDT and CDR2 as YYEEEE. The V segment lost 4 bases and the J segment 9 bases; nucleotides outside the gene matches: 15. The CDR3: CASSATGSGGIGPQHF. CDR3 nucleotides: TGTGCCAGCAGCGCAACAGGGTCAGGGGGCATCGGGCCCCAGCATTTT.

The CDR3 spells CTSSLAGGTYEQYF. The CDR3 DNA reads TGTACCAGCAGCTTAGCGGGGGGTACCTACGAGCAGTACTTC. The chain has TRBV7-2 and TRBJ2-7, with D possibly TRBD2 on 6 matching bases. The V gene lost 0 bases and the J gene lost 2 bases, with 8 bases spanning the gap. Germline V CDR1 and CDR2: SGHTA, FQGNSA. The CDR3 loop spans 14 amino acids.

Concerning this clonotype itself: An end of the junction does not agree with germline; a read error may underlie this. This chain joins TRBV6-5 and TRBJ2-5; TRBD1 agrees at 9 bases. This CDR3 is 16 amino acids long. The germline gives CDR1 MNHEY, CDR2 SVGAGI. The CDR3 sequence: CASSDSWDRAQETQYF. In nucleotides, the CDR3 is TGTGCCAGCAGTGACTCTTGGGACAGGGCCCAAGAGACCCAGTACTTC.

This clonotype was seen a few times. The chain combines TRBV29-1 with TRBJ1-1; the D gene is possibly TRBD1 (5 bases). V was cut by 1 base and J by 5 bases, with 20 bases left in between. CDR1 SQVTM and CDR2 ANQGSEA come from the germline V gene. The CDR3 spans 16 residues. CDR3 bases: TGCAGCGTTGAAGCAAGTCCAGGGTTTTATCGGACTGAAGCTTTCTTT. Amino acid sequence: CSVEASPGFYRTEAFF. Full variable domain (missing parts from reference TRBV29-1 and TRBJ1-1): SAVISQKPSRDICQRGTSLTIQCQVDSQVTMMFWYRQQPGQSLTLIATANQGSEATYESGFVIDKFPISRPNLTFSTLTVSNMSPEDSSIYLCSVEASPGFYRTEAFFGQGTRLTVV.

J is TRBJ2-3 and V is TRBV6-5, with D maybe TRBD1 (6 bases). The CDR3 length is 15 residues. V was clipped by 2 bases and J by 4 bases, with 13 bases between them. Germline loops: CDR1 MNHEY, CDR2 SVGAGI. The CDR3 loop is CASSYEVGAPDTQYF. The CDR3 DNA is TGTGCCAGCAGTTACGAAGTGGGGGCCCCAGATACGCAGTATTTT.

This clonotype has more than one count but fewer than ten. The rearrangement uses TRBV6-5 and TRBJ1-2, with D tentatively TRBD1 (6 bases). Trimming took off 2 bases at V and 8 bases at J, with 12 bases between the two ends. Germline V gives CDR1 MNHEY, CDR2 SVGAGI. The CDR3 spans 13 residues. For the CDR3, the DNA is TGTGCCAGCAGTTACGGGGGCCAGGGGGGCTACACCTTC. Translation: CASSYGGQGGYTF.

This clonotype was recorded a few times. This chain links TRBV27 with TRBJ2-1; TRBD1 matches at 9 bases. Germline trimming cut 8 bases from V and 9 bases from J; bases unmatched to any gene: 17. Germline-derived CDR1 and CDR2 are MNHEY and SMNVEV (reference sequence). This CDR3 has 16 residues. The CDR3: CASSALLTLGQGEQFF. The DNA of the CDR3 is TGTGCCAGCTCGGCCCTTCTCACTTTGGGACAGGGTGAGCAGTTCTTC.

The chain recombines TRBV27 with TRBJ2-1; 7 nucleotides match TRBD2. Looked up from germline, CDR1 is MNHEY and CDR2 is SMNVEV (reference sequence). CDR3 size: 15 residues. V shed 6 bases and J 0 bases; nucleotides not matched to a gene: 5. Here the CDR3 reads CASRGGSNSYNEQFF. The CDR3 nucleotides are TGTGCCAGCAGGGGCGGGAGTAACTCCTACAATGAGCAGTTCTTC.

The chain is built from TRBV20-1 and TRBJ2-5; 14 nucleotides agree with TRBD2. V lost 0 bases to trimming and J lost 2 bases; unmatched junction nucleotides: 14. CDR3 length: 20 residues. CDR1 and CDR2 (germline): DFQATT, SNEGSKA (reference sequence). CDR3 in amino acids: CSARDLGVGLAGALQETQYF. CDR3 DNA: TGCAGTGCTAGAGATCTAGGGGTGGGACTAGCGGGAGCCCTTCAAGAGACCCAGTACTTC.

This clonotype was observed a few times. The chain recombines TRBV7-6 with TRBJ2-4; D perhaps matches TRBD1 (6 bases). V shed 5 bases and J shed 1 base, with 39 bases lying between them. CDR1 SGHVS and CDR2 FNYEAQ come from the germline V gene. The CDR3 contains 24 residues. The CDR3, as DNA: TGTGCCAGCAGCCAGTATGTCCCCACCGAAAAACAAACGACAGGACCGAGGGCCAAAAACATTCAGTACTTC. Translation gives CASSQYVPTEKQTTGPRAKNIQYF.

V and J are TRBV7-9 and TRBJ2-5, with TRBD2 identical over 8 bases. The CDR3 runs 17 residues. V gave up 0 bases and J gave up 5 bases; unmatched junction bases: 11. Germline loops: CDR1 SEHNR, CDR2 FQNEAQ (reference sequence). The CDR3 bases are TGTGCCAGCAGCTTAGCCCTTAGCGGGATGAGTAGGGAGACCCAGTACTTC. Protein sequence: CASSLALSGMSRETQYF. The complete variable domain, with remaining parts taken from reference TRBV7-9 and TRBJ2-5, reads DTGVSQNPRHKITKRGQNVTFRCDPISEHNRLYWYRQTLGQGPEFLTYFQNEAQLEKSRLLSDRFSAERPKGSFSTLEIQRTEQGDSAMYLCASSLALSGMSRETQYFGPGTRLLVL.

This clonotype was found a few times. The rearrangement links TRBV29-1 to TRBJ2-6; no clear D gene. Per germline, CDR1 SQVTM and CDR2 ANQGSEA. The CDR3 runs to 19 residues. The V gene lost 4 bases and the J gene lost 2 bases, with 24 bases spanning the gap. The CDR3 loop is CSVADAPRSPLPGANVLTF. The CDR3 region has the DNA TGCAGCGTTGCTGACGCCCCCCGGAGCCCTCTACCTGGGGCCAACGTCCTGACTTTC.

CDR3 in DNA: TGCGCCAGCAGTTCAAGCGGGAATCGGGCAGATACGCAGTATTTT. It specifies CASSSSGNRADTQYF. This chain links TRBV5-1 with TRBJ2-3, with 7 nucleotides matching TRBD2. V shed 5 bases, J shed 4 bases, and the junction held 10 bases outside the gene matches. The CDR3 consists of 15 residues. Per the germline V gene, CDR1 is SGHRS and CDR2 is YFSETQ.